This TCR beta chain was documented in a study of blood T cell repertoires in COVID-19. The CDR3 spans 15 residues. Germline V gene data show CDR1 as SGHTA and CDR2 as FQGTGA. Trimming shortened V by 1 base and J by 1 base, and 10 bases separated the two germline ends. Method: immunoSEQ multiplex PCR; TCRdb's copy keeps in-frame clones and lacks some. In the table there are around 330,000 clones, approximately 90% of which are singletons. The sequence was collected from a woman aged 50 to 60 with active or convalescent COVID-19. Sequenced sample: peripheral blood. The chain couples TRBV7-3 to TRBJ1-1; D gene unclear. The DNA of the CDR3 is TGTGCCAGCAGCTTAAGTAGTACGGGGAACACTGAAGCTTTCTTT. Residues: CASSLSSTGNTEAFF.